Listed here is a single TCR beta chain. Its antigen is not identified. CD4+ cell separation produced CD45RA+ naive and CD45RA-negative memory subsets. Assay used: immunoSEQ multiplex PCR; TCRdb lists only in-frame clones, some missing. Of roughly 2 million clones in the sample, 90% to 95% were seen once. This entry is derived from a study of shared clonotypes between healthy human individuals. Findings and limits, study-wide: Larger richness was generally estimated for naive than memory subsets.

This CDR3 is 15 amino acids long. Between the trimmed V and J ends, which lost 3 bases and 5 bases, there was a span of 16 bases. The germline V gene encodes CDR1 WNHNN and CDR2 SYGVQD (reference sequence). This receptor was taken from a man aged 18 to 30 in good health. The J gene is TRBJ1-1, the V gene TRBV10-1, with unresolved D. The sample comprised naive CD4+ T cells sorted from blood. Subset indicated: CD45RA+ positively selected. CDR3 protein: CASSDPFSGKTEAFF. CDR3 nucleotide sequence: TGCGCCAGCAGTGACCCGTTCTCGGGGAAAACTGAAGCTTTCTTT.